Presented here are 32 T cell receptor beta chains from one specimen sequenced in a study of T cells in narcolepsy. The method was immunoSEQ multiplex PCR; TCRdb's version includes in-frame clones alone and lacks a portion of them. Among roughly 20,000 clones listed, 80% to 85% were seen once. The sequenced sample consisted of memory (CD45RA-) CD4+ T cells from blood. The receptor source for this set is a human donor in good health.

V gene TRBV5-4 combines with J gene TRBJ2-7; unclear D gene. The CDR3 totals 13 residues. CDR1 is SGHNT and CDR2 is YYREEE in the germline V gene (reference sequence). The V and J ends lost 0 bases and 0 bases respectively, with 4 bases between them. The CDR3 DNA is TGTGCCAGCAGCTTGGTGGACTCCTACGAGCAGTACTTC. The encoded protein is CASSLVDSYEQYF.

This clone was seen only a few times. The CDR3 DNA is TGTGCCATCAGTGACCAGGGGACTATGAACACTGAAGCTTTCTTT. This sequence encodes CAISDQGTMNTEAFF. The chain couples TRBV10-3 to TRBJ1-1; possible D gene TRBD1, 6 bases. Trimming shortened V by 3 bases and J by 0 bases, and 11 bases separated the two germline ends. In germline, CDR1 is ENHRY, CDR2 SYGVKD. The CDR3 consists of 15 residues.

Here the CDR3 DNA reads TGTGCCAGCAGGACTCAAATGGATCAGCCCCAGCATTTT. This translates into CASRTQMDQPQHF. The rearrangement uses TRBV28 and TRBJ1-5; no firm D call. CDR3 size: 13 residues. The V gene lost 6 bases and the J gene lost 5 bases, with 11 bases spanning the gap. Germline CDR1 reads MDHEN; CDR2 reads SYDVKM.

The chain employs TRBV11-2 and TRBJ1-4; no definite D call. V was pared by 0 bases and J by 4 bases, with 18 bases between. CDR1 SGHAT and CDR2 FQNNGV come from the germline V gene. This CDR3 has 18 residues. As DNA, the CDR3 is TGTGCCAGCAGCTTAGACCTCGGATGGGTTTCGAGTAATGAAAAACTGTTTTTT. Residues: CASSLDLGWVSSNEKLFF.

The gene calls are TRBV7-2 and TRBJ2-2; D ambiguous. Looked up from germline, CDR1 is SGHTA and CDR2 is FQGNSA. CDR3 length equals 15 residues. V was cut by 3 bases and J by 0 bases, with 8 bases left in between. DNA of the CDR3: TGTGCCAGCAGCTTTGGACGGTCGAACACCGGGGAGCTGTTTTTT. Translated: CASSFGRSNTGELFF. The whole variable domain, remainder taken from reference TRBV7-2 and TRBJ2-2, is GAGVSQSPSNKVTEKGKDVELRCDPISGHTALYWYRQSLGQGLEFLIYFQGNSAPDKSGLPSDRFSAERTGGSVSTLTIQRTQQEDSAVYLCASSFGRSNTGELFFGEGSRLTVL.

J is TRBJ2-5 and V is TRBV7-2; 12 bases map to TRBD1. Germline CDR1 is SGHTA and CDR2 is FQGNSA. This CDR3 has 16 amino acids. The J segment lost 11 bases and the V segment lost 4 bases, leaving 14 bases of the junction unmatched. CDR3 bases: TGTGCCAGCAGCTCAGGATGGGGACAGGGGGCGCGTGAGCAGTACTTC. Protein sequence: CASSSGWGQGAREQYF. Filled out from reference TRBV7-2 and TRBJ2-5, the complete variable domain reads GAGVSQSPSNKVTEKGKDVELRCDPISGHTALYWYRQSLGQGLEFLIYFQGNSAPDKSGLPSDRFSAERTGGSVSTLTIQRTQQEDSAVYLCASSSGWGQGAREQYFGPGTRLLVL.

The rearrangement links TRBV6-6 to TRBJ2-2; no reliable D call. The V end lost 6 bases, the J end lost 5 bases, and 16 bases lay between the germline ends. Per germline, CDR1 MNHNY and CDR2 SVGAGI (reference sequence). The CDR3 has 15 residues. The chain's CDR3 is CASSLISPRTGELFF. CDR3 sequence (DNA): TGTGCCAGCAGCCTAATTTCCCCCAGGACCGGGGAGCTGTTTTTT.

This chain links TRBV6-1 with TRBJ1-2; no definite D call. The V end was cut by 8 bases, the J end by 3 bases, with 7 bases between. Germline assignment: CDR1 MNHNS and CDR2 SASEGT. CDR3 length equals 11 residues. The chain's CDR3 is CASGEDYGYTF. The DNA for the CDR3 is TGTGCCAGCGGGGAGGACTATGGCTACACCTTC.

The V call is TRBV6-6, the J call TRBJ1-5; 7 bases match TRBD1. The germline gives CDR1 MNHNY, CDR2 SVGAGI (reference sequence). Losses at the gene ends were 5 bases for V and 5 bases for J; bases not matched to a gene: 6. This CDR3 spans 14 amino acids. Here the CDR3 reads CASSPTGEDQPQHF. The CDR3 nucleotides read TGTGCCAGCAGTCCAACAGGGGAGGATCAGCCCCAGCATTTT.

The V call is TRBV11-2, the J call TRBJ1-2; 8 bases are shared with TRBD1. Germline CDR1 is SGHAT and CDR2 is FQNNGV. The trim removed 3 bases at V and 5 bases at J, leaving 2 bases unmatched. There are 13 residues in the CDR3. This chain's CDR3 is CASSLYRGYGYTF. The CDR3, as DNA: TGTGCCAGCAGCTTGTACAGGGGGTATGGCTACACCTTC.

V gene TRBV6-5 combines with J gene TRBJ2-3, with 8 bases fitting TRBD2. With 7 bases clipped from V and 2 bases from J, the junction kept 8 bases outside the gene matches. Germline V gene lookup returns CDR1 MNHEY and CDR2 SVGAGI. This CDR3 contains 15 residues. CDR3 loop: CASNSGGGSTDTQYF. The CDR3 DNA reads TGTGCCAGCAATTCTGGCGGGGGGTCCACAGATACGCAGTATTTT.

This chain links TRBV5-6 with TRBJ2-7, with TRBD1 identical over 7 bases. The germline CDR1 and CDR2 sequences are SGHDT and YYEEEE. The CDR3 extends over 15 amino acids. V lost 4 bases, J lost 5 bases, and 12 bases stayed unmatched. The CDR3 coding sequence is TGTGCCAGCAGCCGACGGACAGGAGTCTCGGACGAGCAGTACTTC. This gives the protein CASSRRTGVSDEQYF.

In nucleotides, the CDR3 is TGTGCCAGCAGTTTCGTCCCGGGTAACACAGATACGCAGTATTTT. This codes for CASSFVPGNTDTQYF. The V and J genes are TRBV6-6 and TRBJ2-3; D is uncertain. Germline V lookup: CDR1 MNHNY, CDR2 SVGAGI (reference sequence). V was cut by 4 bases and J by 2 bases, with 13 bases left in between. The CDR3 contains 15 residues.

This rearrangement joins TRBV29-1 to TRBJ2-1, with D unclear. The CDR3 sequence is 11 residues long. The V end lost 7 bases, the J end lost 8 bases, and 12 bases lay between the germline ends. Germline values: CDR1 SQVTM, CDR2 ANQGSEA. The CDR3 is CSGTSSDEQFF. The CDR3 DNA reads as TGCAGCGGCACTTCTAGTGATGAGCAGTTCTTC.

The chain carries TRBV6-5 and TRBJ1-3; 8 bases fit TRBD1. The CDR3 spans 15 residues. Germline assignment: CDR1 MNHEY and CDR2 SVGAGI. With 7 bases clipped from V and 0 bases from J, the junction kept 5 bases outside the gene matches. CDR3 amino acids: CASTGGTGSGNTIYF. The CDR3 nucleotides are TGTGCCAGCACTGGGGGGACAGGCTCTGGAAACACCATATATTTT.

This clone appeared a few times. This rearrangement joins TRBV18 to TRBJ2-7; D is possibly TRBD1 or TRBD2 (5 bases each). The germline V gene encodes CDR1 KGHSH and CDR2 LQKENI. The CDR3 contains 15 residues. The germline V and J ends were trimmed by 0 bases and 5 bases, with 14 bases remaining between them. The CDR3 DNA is TGTGCCAGCTCACCACCTGGGGGTCTGGGGGACGAGCAGTACTTC. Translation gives CASSPPGGLGDEQYF.

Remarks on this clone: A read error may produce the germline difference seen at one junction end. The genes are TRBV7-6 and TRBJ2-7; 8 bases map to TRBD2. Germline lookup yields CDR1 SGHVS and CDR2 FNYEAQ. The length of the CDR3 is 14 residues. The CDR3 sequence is CASSPAGTRGEQYF. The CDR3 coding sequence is TGTGCTAGCAGCCCGGCCGGGACTAGGGGCGAGCAGTACTTC. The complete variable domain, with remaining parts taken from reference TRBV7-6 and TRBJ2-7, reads GAGVSQSPRYKVTKRGQDVALRCDPISGHVSLYWYRQALGQGPEFLTYFNYEAQQDKSGLPNDRFSAERPEGSISTLTIQRTEQRDSAMYRCASSPAGTRGEQYFGPGTRLTVT.

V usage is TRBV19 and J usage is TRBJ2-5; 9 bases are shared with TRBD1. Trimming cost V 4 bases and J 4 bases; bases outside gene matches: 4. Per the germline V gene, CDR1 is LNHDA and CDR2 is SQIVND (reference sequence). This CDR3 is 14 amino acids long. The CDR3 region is CASSTNRGPETQYF. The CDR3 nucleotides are TGTGCCAGTAGTACAAACAGGGGGCCAGAGACCCAGTACTTC.

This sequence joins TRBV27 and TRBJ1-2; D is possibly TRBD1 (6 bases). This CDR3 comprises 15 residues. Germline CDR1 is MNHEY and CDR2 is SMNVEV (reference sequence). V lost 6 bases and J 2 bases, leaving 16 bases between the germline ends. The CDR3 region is CASRALSGQNYGYTF. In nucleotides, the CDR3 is TGTGCCAGCAGGGCCCTCTCTGGACAGAACTATGGCTACACCTTC.

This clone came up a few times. DNA for the CDR3: TGTGCCAGCATCGGGAAGGGGTTTGAGACCCAGTACTTC. This encodes CASIGKGFETQYF. This chain joins TRBV7-9 and TRBJ2-5; tentatively, D is TRBD1 or TRBD2 (5 bases each). The V and J ends lost 7 bases and 5 bases respectively, with 14 bases between them. The CDR3 is 13 amino acids. Germline loops: CDR1 SEHNR, CDR2 FQNEAQ (reference sequence).

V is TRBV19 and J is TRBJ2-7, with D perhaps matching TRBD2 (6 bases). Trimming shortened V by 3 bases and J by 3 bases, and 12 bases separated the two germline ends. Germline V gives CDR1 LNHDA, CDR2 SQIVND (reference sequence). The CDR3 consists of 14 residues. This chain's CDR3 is CASSITGSYYEQYF. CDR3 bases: TGTGCCAGTAGTATCACCGGGAGCTACTACGAGCAGTACTTC.

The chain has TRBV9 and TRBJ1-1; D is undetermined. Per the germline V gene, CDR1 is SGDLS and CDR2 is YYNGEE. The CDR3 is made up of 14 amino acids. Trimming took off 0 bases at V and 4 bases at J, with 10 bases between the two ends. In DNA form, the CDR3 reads TGTGCCAGCAGCGTAGGTCCGGGAACCACTGAAGCTTTCTTT. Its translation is CASSVGPGTTEAFF.

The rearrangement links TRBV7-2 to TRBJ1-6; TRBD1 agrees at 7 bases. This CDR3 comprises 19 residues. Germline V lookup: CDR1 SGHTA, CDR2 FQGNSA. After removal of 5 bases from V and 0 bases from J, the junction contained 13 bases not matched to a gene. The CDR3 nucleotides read TGTGCCAGCAGCAAGACATACGCGACAGGGAGCTCCTATAATTCACCCCTCCACTTT. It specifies CASSKTYATGSSYNSPLHF.

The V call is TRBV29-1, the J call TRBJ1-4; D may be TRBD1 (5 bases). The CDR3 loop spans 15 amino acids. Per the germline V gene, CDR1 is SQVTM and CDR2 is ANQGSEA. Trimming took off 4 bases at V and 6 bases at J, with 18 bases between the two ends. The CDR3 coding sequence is TGCAGCGTTGTGGGCACCAGGGACGACTATGAAAAACTGTTTTTT. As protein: CSVVGTRDDYEKLFF.

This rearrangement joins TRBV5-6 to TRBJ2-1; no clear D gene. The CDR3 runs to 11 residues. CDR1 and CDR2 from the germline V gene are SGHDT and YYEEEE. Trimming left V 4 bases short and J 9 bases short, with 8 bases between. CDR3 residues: CASSTVTEQFF. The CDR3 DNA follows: TGTGCCAGCAGCACCGTTACTGAGCAGTTCTTC.

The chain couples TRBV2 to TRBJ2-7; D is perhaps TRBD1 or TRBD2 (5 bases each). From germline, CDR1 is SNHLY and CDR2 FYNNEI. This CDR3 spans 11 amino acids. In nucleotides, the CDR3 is TGTGCCAGCAGTGAAAATACGGGACCCACGGTC. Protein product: CASSENTGPTV.

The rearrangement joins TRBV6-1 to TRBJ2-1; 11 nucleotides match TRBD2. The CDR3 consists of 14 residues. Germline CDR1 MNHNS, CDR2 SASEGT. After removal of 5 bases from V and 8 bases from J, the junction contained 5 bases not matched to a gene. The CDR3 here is CASSTTSGSDEQFF. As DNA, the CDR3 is TGTGCCAGCAGTACCACTAGCGGGAGTGATGAGCAGTTCTTC.

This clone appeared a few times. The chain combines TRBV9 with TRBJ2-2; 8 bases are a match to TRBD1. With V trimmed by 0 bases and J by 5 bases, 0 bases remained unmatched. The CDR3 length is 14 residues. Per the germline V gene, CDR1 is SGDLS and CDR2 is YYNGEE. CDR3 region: CASSVGQGTGELFF. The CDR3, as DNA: TGTGCCAGCAGCGTAGGACAGGGGACCGGGGAGCTGTTTTTT.

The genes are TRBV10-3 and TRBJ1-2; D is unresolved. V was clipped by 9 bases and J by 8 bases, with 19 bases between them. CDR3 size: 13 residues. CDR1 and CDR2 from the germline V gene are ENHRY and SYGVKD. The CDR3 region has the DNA TGTGCCATATCCCGGGGAGGGTCGTACGGCTACACCTTC. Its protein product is CAISRGGSYGYTF.

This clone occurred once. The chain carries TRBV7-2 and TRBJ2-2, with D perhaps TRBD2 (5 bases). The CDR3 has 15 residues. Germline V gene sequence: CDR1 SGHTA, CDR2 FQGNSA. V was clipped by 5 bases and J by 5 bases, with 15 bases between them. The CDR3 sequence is CASSLQTIGTGELFF. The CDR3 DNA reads TGTGCCAGCAGCCTACAGACTATTGGTACCGGGGAGCTGTTTTTT.

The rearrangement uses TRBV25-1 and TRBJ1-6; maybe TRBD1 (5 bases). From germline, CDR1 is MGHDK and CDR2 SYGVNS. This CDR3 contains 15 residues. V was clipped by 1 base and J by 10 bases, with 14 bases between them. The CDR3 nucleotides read TGTGCCAGCAGTGAATTCGAGGGGAAGAGGTCACCCCTCCACTTT. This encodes CASSEFEGKRSPLHF.

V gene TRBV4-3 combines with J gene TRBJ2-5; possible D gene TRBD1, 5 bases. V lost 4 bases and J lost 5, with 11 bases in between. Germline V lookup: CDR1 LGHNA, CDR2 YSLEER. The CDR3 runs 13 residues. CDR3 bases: TGCGCCAGCAGCCTTCGTCCAGGGGAGACCCAGTACTTC. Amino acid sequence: CASSLRPGETQYF.